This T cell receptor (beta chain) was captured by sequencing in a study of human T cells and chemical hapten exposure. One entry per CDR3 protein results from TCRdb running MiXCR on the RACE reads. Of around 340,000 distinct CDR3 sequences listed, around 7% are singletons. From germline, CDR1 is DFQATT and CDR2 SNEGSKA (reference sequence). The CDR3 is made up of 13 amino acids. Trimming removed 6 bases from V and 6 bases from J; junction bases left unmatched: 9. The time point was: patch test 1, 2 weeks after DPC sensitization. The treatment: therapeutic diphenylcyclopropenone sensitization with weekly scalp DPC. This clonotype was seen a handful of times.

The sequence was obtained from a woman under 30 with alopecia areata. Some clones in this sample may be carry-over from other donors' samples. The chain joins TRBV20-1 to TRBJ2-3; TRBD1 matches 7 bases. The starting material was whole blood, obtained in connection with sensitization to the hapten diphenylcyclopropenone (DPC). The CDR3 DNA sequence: TGCAGTGCCCCATGGGACAGCTGGGATACGCAGTATTTT. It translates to CSAPWDSWDTQYF.